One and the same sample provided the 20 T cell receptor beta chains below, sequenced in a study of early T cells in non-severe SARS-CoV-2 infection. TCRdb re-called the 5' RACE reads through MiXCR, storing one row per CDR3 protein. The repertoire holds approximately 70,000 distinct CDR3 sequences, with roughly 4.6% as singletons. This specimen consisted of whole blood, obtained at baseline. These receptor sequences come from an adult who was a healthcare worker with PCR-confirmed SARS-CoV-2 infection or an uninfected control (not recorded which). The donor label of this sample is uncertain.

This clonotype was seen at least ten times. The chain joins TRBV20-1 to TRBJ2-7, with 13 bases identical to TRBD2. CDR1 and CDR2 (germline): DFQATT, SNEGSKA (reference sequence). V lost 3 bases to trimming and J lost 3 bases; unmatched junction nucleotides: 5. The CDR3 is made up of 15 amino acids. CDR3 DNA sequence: TGCAGTGCTAGTGAGACTAGCGGGGGGTTCTACGAGCAGTACTTC. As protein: CSASETSGGFYEQYF.

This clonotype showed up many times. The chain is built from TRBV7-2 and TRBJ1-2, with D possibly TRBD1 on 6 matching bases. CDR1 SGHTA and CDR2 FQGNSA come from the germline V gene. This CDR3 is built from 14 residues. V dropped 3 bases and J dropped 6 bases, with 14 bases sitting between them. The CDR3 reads CASSLQQGNHGYTF. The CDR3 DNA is TGTGCCAGCAGCTTGCAACAGGGAAATCATGGCTACACCTTC.

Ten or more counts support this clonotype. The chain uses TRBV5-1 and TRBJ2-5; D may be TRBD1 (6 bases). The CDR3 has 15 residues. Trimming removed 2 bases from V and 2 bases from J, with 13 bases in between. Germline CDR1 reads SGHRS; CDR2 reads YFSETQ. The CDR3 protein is CASSFRDTIQETQYF. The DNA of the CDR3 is TGCGCCAGCAGCTTCCGGGACACAATTCAAGAGACCCAGTACTTC.

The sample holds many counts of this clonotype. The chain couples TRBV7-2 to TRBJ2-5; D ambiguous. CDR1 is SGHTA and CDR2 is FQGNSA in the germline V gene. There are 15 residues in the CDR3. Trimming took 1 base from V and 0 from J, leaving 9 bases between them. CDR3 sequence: CASSLVTGNQETQYF. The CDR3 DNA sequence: TGTGCCAGCAGCTTAGTTACCGGAAACCAAGAGACCCAGTACTTC.

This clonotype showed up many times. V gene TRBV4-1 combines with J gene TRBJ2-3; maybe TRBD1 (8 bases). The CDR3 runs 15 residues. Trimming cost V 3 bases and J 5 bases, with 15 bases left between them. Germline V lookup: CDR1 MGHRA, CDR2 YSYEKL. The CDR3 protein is CASSHQDREGDTQYF. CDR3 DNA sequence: TGCGCCAGCAGCCACCAGGACAGGGAGGGAGATACGCAGTATTTT.

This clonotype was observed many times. In DNA form, the CDR3 reads TGCAGCGTTGAAGCCGGAAGGGAGACCCAGTACTTC. Translated, it gives CSVEAGRETQYF. The chain carries TRBV29-1 and TRBJ2-5, with D unresolved. V lost 1 base to trimming and J lost 5 bases, with 8 bases between them. This CDR3 has 12 residues. From germline, CDR1 is SQVTM and CDR2 ANQGSEA.

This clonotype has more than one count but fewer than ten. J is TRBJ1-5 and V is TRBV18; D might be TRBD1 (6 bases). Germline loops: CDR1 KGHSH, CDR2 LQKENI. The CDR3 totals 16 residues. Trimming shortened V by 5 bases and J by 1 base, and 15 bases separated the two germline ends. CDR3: CASSFSRGGSNQPQHF. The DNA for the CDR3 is TGTGCCAGCTCATTTAGTCGAGGGGGGAGCAATCAGCCCCAGCATTTT.

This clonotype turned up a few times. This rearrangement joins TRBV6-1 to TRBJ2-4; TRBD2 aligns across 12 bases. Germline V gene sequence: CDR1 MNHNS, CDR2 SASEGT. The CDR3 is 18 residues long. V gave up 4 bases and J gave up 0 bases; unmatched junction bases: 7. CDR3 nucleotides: TGTGCCAGCAGTGTGACTAGCGGGGGCCTGGAAGCCAAAAACATTCAGTACTTC. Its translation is CASSVTSGGLEAKNIQYF.

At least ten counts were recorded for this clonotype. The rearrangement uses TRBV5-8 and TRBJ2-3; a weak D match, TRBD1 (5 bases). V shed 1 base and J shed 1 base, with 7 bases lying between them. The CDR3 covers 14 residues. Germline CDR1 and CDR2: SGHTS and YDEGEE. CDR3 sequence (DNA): TGTGCCAGCAGCTTGCTACAGGGCACAGATACGCAGTATTTT. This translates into CASSLLQGTDTQYF.

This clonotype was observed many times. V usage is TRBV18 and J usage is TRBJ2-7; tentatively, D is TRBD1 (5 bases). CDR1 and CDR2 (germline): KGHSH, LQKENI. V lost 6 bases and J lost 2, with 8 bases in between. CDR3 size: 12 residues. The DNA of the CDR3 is TGTGCCAGCTCGGACAAGCCCTACGAGCAGTACTTC. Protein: CASSDKPYEQYF.

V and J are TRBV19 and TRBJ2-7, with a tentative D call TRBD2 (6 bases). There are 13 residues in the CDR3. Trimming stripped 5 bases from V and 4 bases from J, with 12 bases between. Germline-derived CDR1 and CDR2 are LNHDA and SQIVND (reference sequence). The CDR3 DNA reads TGTGCCAGTAGTGCGGTACGGGGGTACGAGCAGTACTTC. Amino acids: CASSAVRGYEQYF.

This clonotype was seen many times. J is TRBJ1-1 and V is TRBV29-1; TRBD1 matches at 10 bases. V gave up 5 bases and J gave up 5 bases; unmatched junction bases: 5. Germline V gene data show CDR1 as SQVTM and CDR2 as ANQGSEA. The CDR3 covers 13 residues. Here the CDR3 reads CSVRDRGGTEAFF. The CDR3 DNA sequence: TGCAGCGTTCGGGACAGGGGAGGAACTGAAGCTTTCTTT.

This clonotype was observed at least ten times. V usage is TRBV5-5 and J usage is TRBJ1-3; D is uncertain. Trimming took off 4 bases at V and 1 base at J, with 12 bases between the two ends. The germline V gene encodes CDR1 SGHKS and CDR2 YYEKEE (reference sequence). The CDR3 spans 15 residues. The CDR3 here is CASSQETQSGNTIYF. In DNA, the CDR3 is TGTGCCAGCAGCCAAGAGACCCAGTCTGGAAACACCATATATTTT.

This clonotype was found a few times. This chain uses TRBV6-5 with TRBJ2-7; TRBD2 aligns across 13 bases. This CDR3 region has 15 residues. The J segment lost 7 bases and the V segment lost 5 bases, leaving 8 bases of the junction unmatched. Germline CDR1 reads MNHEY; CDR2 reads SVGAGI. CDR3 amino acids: CASSPGLAGTWEQYF. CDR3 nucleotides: TGTGCCAGCAGTCCGGGACTAGCGGGGACGTGGGAGCAGTACTTC.

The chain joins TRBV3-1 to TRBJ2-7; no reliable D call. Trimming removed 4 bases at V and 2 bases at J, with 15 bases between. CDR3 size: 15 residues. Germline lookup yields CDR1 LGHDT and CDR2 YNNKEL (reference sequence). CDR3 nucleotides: TGTGCCAGCAGCCCCCCTCGAGGCAGACCCTACGAGCAGTACTTC. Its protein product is CASSPPRGRPYEQYF.

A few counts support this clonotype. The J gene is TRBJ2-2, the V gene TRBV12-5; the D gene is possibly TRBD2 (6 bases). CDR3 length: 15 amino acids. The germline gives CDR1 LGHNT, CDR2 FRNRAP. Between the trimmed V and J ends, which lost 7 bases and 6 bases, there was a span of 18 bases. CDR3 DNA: TGTGCTAGTGCCTCCGCCGGGGGTGCCGCCGGGGAGCTGTTTTTT. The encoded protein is CASASAGGAAGELFF.

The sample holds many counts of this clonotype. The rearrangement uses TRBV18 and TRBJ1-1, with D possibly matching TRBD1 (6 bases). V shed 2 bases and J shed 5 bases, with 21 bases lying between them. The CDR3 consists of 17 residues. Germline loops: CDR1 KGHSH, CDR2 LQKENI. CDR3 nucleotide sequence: TGTGCCAGCTCACCAATGACAGGATCGAACTTGGGGACTGAAGCTTTCTTT. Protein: CASSPMTGSNLGTEAFF.

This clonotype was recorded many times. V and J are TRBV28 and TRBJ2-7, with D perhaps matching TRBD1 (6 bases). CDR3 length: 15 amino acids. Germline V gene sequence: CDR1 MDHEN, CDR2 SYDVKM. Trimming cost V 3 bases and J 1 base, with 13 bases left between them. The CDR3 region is CASSLTGALSYEQYF. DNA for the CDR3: TGTGCCAGCAGTTTGACAGGTGCTCTGTCCTACGAGCAGTACTTC.

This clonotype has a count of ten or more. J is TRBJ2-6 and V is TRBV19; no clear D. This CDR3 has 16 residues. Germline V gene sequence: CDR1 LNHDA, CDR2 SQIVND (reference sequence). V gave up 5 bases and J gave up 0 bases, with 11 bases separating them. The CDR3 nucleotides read TGTGCCAGTAGTCCCATGGTGGCCTCTGGGGCCAACGTCCTGACTTTC. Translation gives CASSPMVASGANVLTF.

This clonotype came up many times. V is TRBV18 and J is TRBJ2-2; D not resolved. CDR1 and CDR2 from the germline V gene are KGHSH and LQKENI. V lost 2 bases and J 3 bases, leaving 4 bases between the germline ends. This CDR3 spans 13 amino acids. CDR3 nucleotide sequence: TGTGCCAGCTCACCATGGGACACCGGGGAGCTGTTTTTT. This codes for CASSPWDTGELFF.